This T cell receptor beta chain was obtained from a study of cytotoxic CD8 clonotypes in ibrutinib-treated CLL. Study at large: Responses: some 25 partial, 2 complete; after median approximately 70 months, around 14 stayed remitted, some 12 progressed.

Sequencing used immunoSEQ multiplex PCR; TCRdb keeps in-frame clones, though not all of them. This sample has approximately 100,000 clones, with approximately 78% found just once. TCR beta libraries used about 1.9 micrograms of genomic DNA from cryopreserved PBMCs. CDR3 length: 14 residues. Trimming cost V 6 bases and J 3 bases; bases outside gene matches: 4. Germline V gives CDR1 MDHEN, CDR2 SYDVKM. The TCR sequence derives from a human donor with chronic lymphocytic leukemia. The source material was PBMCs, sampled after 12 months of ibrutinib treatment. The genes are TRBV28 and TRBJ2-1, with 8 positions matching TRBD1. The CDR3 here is CASSETGGYNEQFF. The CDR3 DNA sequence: TGTGCCAGCAGCGAAACAGGGGGCTACAATGAGCAGTTCTTC.